The 23 T cell receptor beta chains reported below all come from one sample, sequenced in a study of cytomegalovirus exposure and HLA in healthy donors. The PCR ran on 60 Vbeta and 13 Jbeta primers. Repertoires were generated with immunoSEQ multiplex PCR, while TCRdb's copy carries only in-frame clones and drops some. The sample lists 95,000 or so clones, roughly 70% occurring once. Sequencing input: PBMCs. The receptors were sampled from a woman in her 50s in good health and CMV-seropositive.

Here the CDR3 DNA reads TGTGCCAGCAGTAGTCAAGCGGGTTCCTACGAGCAGTACTTC. This translates into CASSSQAGSYEQYF. J is TRBJ2-5 and V is TRBV2, with D perhaps TRBD2 (6 bases). The J call may be faulty, since TRBJ2-7 better matches the DNA end. Germline values: CDR1 SNHLY, CDR2 FYNNEI. The CDR3 length is 14 residues.

The chain is built from TRBV19 and TRBJ2-5, with a possible D match to TRBD1 (6 bases). Looked up from germline, CDR1 is LNHDA and CDR2 is SQIVND (reference sequence). This CDR3 is built from 14 residues. V shed 5 bases and J shed 5 bases, with 15 bases lying between them. The CDR3 DNA is TGTGCCAGTAGTCCCACAGGGTTGCACGAGACCCAGTACTTC. The encoded protein is CASSPTGLHETQYF.

V gene TRBV28 combines with J gene TRBJ2-3, with a weak D call TRBD2 (6 bases). CDR1 and CDR2 (germline): MDHEN, SYDVKM. V gave up 5 bases and J gave up 2 bases, with 20 bases separating them. The CDR3 consists of 17 residues. This CDR3 reads CASSDTYGAGITDTQYF. DNA of the CDR3: TGTGCCAGCAGTGATACCTATGGGGCGGGGATCACAGATACGCAGTATTTT.

This clone is classed as medium-sized. The gene calls are TRBV5-1 and TRBJ1-3, with a weak D call TRBD1 (6 bases). Germline V gives CDR1 SGHRS, CDR2 YFSETQ. This CDR3 has 15 residues. The V end was cut by 0 bases, the J end by 3 bases, with 10 bases between. Here the CDR3 reads CASSLGTELGNTIYF. CDR3 sequence (DNA): TGCGCCAGCAGCTTGGGGACAGAACTTGGAAACACCATATATTTT.

The V call is TRBV5-1, the J call TRBJ1-1; D not resolved. CDR1 and CDR2 from the germline V gene are SGHRS and YFSETQ. This CDR3 spans 14 amino acids. V was cut by 4 bases and J by 4 bases, with 14 bases left in between. DNA of the CDR3: TGCGCCAGCAGCCCGGAGACGGTGGGCACTGAAGCTTTCTTT. Protein product: CASSPETVGTEAFF. Variable domain in full (rest from reference TRBV5-1 and TRBJ1-1): KAGVTQTPRYLIKTRGQQVTLSCSPISGHRSVSWYQQTPGQGLQFLFEYFSETQRNKGNFPGRFSGRQFSNSRSEMNVSTLELGDSALYLCASSPETVGTEAFFGQGTRLTVV.

The chain uses TRBV9 and TRBJ1-2; weak D call: TRBD1 (6 bases). Germline CDR1 and CDR2: SGDLS and YYNGEE. The CDR3 covers 13 residues. V was shortened by 4 bases and J by 5 bases, with 12 bases between the two germline ends. The CDR3 loop reads CASSSTGMYGYTF. CDR3 nucleotide sequence: TGTGCCAGCAGCTCTACAGGGATGTATGGCTACACCTTC.

The chain couples TRBV28 to TRBJ2-1; 8 bases map to TRBD2. Germline V lookup: CDR1 MDHEN, CDR2 SYDVKM. This CDR3 spans 15 amino acids. The V gene end was trimmed by 5 bases and the J gene end by 4 bases; junction bases not matched to a gene: 7. CDR3 sequence reads: CASSEAGVGYNEQFF. The CDR3 bases are TGTGCCAGCAGTGAAGCGGGAGTGGGGTACAATGAGCAGTTCTTC.

This clone was counted a single time. The chain joins TRBV7-8 to TRBJ1-1; possibly TRBD1 for D (5 bases). Germline values: CDR1 SGHVS, CDR2 FQNEAQ. Between the trimmed V and J ends, which lost 5 bases and 5 bases, there was a span of 18 bases. This CDR3 is built from 15 residues. CDR3 residues: CASSPSAGRGTEAFF. Written as DNA, the CDR3 is TGTGCCAGCAGCCCTTCCGCGGGGCGGGGGACTGAAGCTTTCTTT.

This rearrangement joins TRBV2 to TRBJ2-2; D not certain. CDR1 is SNHLY and CDR2 is FYNNEI in the germline V gene. Trimming cost V 7 bases and J 6 bases, with 6 bases left between them. This CDR3 has 11 residues. CDR3 region: CASTGPGELFF. CDR3 nucleotide sequence: TGTGCCAGCACGGGTCCCGGGGAGCTGTTTTTT.

Of note for this clone: At one of its ends the junction is not consistent with the germline gene, which may arise from a read error. The chain combines TRBV7-9 with TRBJ2-7; D is perhaps TRBD2 (5 bases). The CDR3 has 12 residues. Germline V gives CDR1 SEHNR, CDR2 FQNEAQ (reference sequence). DNA for the CDR3: TGTTCCAGCAGCTTCGGGACCTACGAGCAGTACTTC. This sequence encodes CSSSFGTYEQYF.

This clone was observed a few times. This rearrangement joins TRBV5-8 to TRBJ1-4, with TRBD1 matching over 7 bases. V dropped 2 bases and J dropped 1; count of bases not matched to a gene: 2. The length of the CDR3 is 15 residues. Looked up from germline, CDR1 is SGHTS and CDR2 is YDEGEE. CDR3 coding DNA: TGTGCCAGCAGCTTATACAGGGGAACTAATGAAAAACTGTTTTTT. This translates into CASSLYRGTNEKLFF.

The genes are TRBV7-9 and TRBJ1-1; no definite D call. Germline V gives CDR1 SEHNR, CDR2 FQNEAQ (reference sequence). CDR3 length: 13 residues. Trimming took 3 bases from V and 4 from J, leaving 9 bases between them. CDR3 in DNA: TGTGCCAGCAGCTTCACACAGAGCACTGAAGCTTTCTTT. This sequence encodes CASSFTQSTEAFF.

This clone showed up just once. This chain links TRBV19 with TRBJ2-1; 9 bases are a match to TRBD2. There are 15 residues in the CDR3. V shed 5 bases, J shed 4 bases, and the junction held 6 bases outside the gene matches. Looked up from germline, CDR1 is LNHDA and CDR2 is SQIVND (reference sequence). The CDR3 DNA reads TGTGCCAGTAGTCTCCGACTAGCGGAGTACAATGAGCAGTTCTTC. Protein sequence: CASSLRLAEYNEQFF.

The chain links TRBV11-2 to TRBJ1-5; TRBD1 aligns across 9 bases. From germline, CDR1 is SGHAT and CDR2 FQNNGV. The CDR3 consists of 15 residues. The V gene end was trimmed by 5 bases and the J gene end by 1 base; junction bases not matched to a gene: 3. CDR3 sequence: CASSPGTGSNQPQHF. CDR3 sequence (DNA): TGTGCCAGCAGCCCGGGGACAGGGAGCAATCAGCCCCAGCATTTT.

The genes are TRBV7-8 and TRBJ2-1; 13 nucleotides align to TRBD2. The J segment lost 1 base and the V segment lost 6 bases, leaving 3 bases of the junction unmatched. The CDR3 has 16 amino acids. Looked up from germline, CDR1 is SGHVS and CDR2 is FQNEAQ. The CDR3 DNA reads as TGTGCCAGCAGTGGGACTAGCGGGGTATCCTACAATGAGCAGTTCTTC. Protein product: CASSGTSGVSYNEQFF.

This clone came up a few times. J is TRBJ2-1 and V is TRBV11-2, with 7 bases that match TRBD2. Germline trimming cut 0 bases from V and 5 bases from J; bases unmatched to any gene: 4. CDR1 SGHAT and CDR2 FQNNGV come from the germline V gene. This CDR3 contains 15 residues. CDR3: CASSLDGAGDNEQFF. CDR3 sequence (DNA): TGTGCCAGCAGCTTAGATGGGGCGGGAGACAATGAGCAGTTCTTC.

The chain uses TRBV7-2 and TRBJ2-6; 11 bases line up with TRBD1. The V and J ends lost 4 bases and 3 bases, in that order; junction bases with no gene match: 8. Germline V gives CDR1 SGHTA, CDR2 FQGNSA. The CDR3 loop spans 18 amino acids. The CDR3 DNA reads TGTGCCAGCAGCTCCAGACCGGGACAGGGGGTTGGGGCCAACGTCCTGACTTTC. It yields the protein CASSSRPGQGVGANVLTF.

This clone has a single count. The chain joins TRBV7-2 to TRBJ1-1; 11 nucleotides match TRBD1. This CDR3 contains 15 residues. Germline V lookup: CDR1 SGHTA, CDR2 FQGNSA. Germline trimming cut 7 bases from V and 0 bases from J; bases unmatched to any gene: 4. CDR3 sequence: CASTWTGGMNTEAFF. DNA of the CDR3: TGTGCCAGCACCTGGACAGGGGGCATGAACACTGAAGCTTTCTTT.

This chain links TRBV19 with TRBJ2-5, with 9 bases lining up with TRBD1. Germline values: CDR1 LNHDA, CDR2 SQIVND (reference sequence). J gave up 3 bases and V 4 bases, and 6 bases lay outside the gene matches. This CDR3 has 15 residues. DNA for the CDR3: TGTGCCAGTAGTACCTATGGACAGGGGAAAGAGACCCAGTACTTC. It yields the protein CASSTYGQGKETQYF.

Comment on this clone: No conserved phenylalanine or tryptophan ends this CDR3, so it is likely a read error. The chain couples TRBV25-1 to TRBJ1-1; D possibly corresponds to TRBD1 (6 bases). The CDR3 spans 18 residues. Germline lookup yields CDR1 MGHDK and CDR2 SYGVNS. The V end was cut by 6 bases, the J end by 0 bases, with 23 bases between. CDR3 loop: CASRPSQGLSGMNTEAFL. CDR3 DNA: TGTGCCAGCAGACCTTCACAGGGCCTGAGTGGAATGAACACTGAAGCTTTCCTT.

Remarks on this clone: The CDR3 does not close with the conserved phenylalanine or tryptophan, likely indicating a read error. The chain links TRBV9 to TRBJ2-3; D may be TRBD1 (5 bases). Germline lookup yields CDR1 SGDLS and CDR2 YYNGEE. Trimming removed 0 bases at V and 2 bases at J, with 13 bases between. This CDR3 region has 16 residues. CDR3 coding DNA: TGTGCCAGCAGCGTAGAGGGGTCCGCTTCCACAGATACGCAGTATCTT. As protein: CASSVEGSASTDTQYL.

Regarding this clone: Germline and junction disagree at one end, which may indicate a read error. Other DNA sequences within the sample encode an identical CDR3. CDR3 coding DNA: TGTGCTAGCAGCTTAGAGGCCGGACGGGGGCAAGAGACCCAGTACTTC. It specifies CASSLEAGRGQETQYF. The chain combines TRBV7-7 with TRBJ2-5; D possibly corresponds to TRBD2 (6 bases). Germline-derived CDR1 and CDR2 are SSHAT and FNYEAQ (reference sequence). This CDR3 comprises 16 residues.

For the CDR3, the DNA is TGTGCCAGCAGCCAAGATTCCAACGGCGGGGCCACGGAGTATAATTCACCCCTCCACTTT. Encoded protein: CASSQDSNGGATEYNSPLHF. The chain couples TRBV4-2 to TRBJ1-6, with D perhaps TRBD1 (5 bases). CDR1 is LGHNA, CDR2 YNFKEQ, per germline. Trimming removed 0 bases from V and 4 bases from J, with 22 bases in between. The CDR3 consists of 20 residues.